Following are 3 T cell receptor beta chains from one sample sequenced in a study of human T cells and chemical hapten exposure. TCRdb processed the RACE reads anew with MiXCR; each CDR3 protein has one entry. Here the sample spans about 180,000 distinct CDR3 sequences, under 35% being singletons. Time point defined: pre-sensitization, week 0. The treatment is: therapeutic diphenylcyclopropenone sensitization with weekly scalp DPC. The sequenced sample was whole blood, obtained in connection with sensitization to the hapten diphenylcyclopropenone (DPC). Every receptor here comes from a woman aged 25-40 years with alopecia areata. Some clones in this sample may be carry-over from other donors' samples.

This clonotype showed up just a few times. The chain recombines TRBV2 with TRBJ2-1; no firm D call. The CDR3 runs to 13 residues. CDR1 and CDR2 (germline): SNHLY, FYNNEI. V lost 11 bases and J lost 6, with 17 bases in between. The CDR3 spells CAARWGYVNEQFF. The DNA for the CDR3 is TGTGCCGCACGGTGGGGATACGTCAATGAGCAGTTCTTC.

The chain carries TRBV6-5 and TRBJ1-5; D unresolved. CDR1 is MNHEY and CDR2 is SVGAGI in the germline V gene. The V end was cut by 6 bases, the J end by 0 bases, with 9 bases between. The CDR3 runs to 14 residues. CDR3 coding DNA: TGTGCCAGCAGGTCTCCACATAGCAATCAGCCCCAGCATTTT. Its protein product is CASRSPHSNQPQHF.

The chain has TRBV9 and TRBJ2-5, with D perhaps TRBD1 (5 bases). The CDR3 runs 15 residues. V was trimmed by 3 bases and J by 1 base, leaving 13 bases between them. Germline CDR1 and CDR2: SGDLS and YYNGEE. The CDR3 nucleotides read TGTGCCAGCAGCGCCCACTTGACAGCCCAAGAGACCCAGTACTTC. Protein: CASSAHLTAQETQYF.